This paragraph covers one TCR beta chain sequence. This record belongs to a study of OX40 agonist ivuxolimab in advanced cancers. Study overall: The study gave patients intravenous ivuxolimab at 0.01 to 10 mg/kg every 2 weeks.

Sequencing was performed with immunoSEQ multiplex PCR; in TCRdb, only in-frame clones are kept and a portion is missing. The sample has about 72,000 clones; 85% to 95% are singletons. Any history of autoimmune disease or systemic immunosuppression disqualified patients. V shed 5 bases and J shed 3 bases, with 5 bases lying between them. There are 11 residues in the CDR3. CDR1 and CDR2 from the germline V gene are MNHEY and SVGAGI. This chain links TRBV6-5 with TRBJ2-7; D is ambiguous. The specimen was CD4+ or CD8+ T cells sorted from blood, collected in a trial of the OX40 agonist ivuxolimab. The sequence was collected from an adult with an advanced solid tumor such as melanoma, head and neck, liver or kidney cancer. CDR3 nucleotides: TGTGCCAGCAGTGCGTTCTACGAGCAGTACTTC. It yields the protein CASSAFYEQYF.